The 20 T cell receptor beta chains below come from one sample, sequenced in a study of Graves' ophthalmopathy and Graves' hyperthyroidism. Amplification from RNA transcripts yielded the TCR beta CDR3 regions. First-round RT-PCR relied on HTBI primers, and a second-round multiplex PCR came next. TCRdb called the multiplex PCR reads again in MiXCR, with one record for every CDR3 protein. This sample has about 740,000 distinct CDR3 sequences, with 40% found just once. The sequencing input was peripheral blood. These receptors were collected from an adult man with Graves' ophthalmopathy.

This clonotype occurred many times. The J gene is TRBJ1-1, the V gene TRBV29-1, with D maybe TRBD1 (6 bases). Per the germline V gene, CDR1 is SQVTM and CDR2 is ANQGSEA. The CDR3 has 15 amino acids. V lost 4 bases and J lost 0, with 15 bases in between. The chain's CDR3 is CSVAGGAGLNTEAFF. CDR3 nucleotides: TGCAGCGTTGCGGGGGGGGCGGGACTGAACACTGAAGCTTTCTTT.

In its sample, this clonotype was seen many times. The rearrangement joins TRBV10-2 to TRBJ1-1, with D uncertain. Germline assignment: CDR1 WSHSY and CDR2 SAAADI. CDR3 size: 13 residues. Trimming removed 4 bases from V and 8 bases from J, with 14 bases in between. Here the CDR3 reads CASSVGGQTEAFF. CDR3 nucleotides: TGCGCCAGCAGTGTTGGAGGTCAGACAGAAGCTTTCTTT.

The chain employs TRBV25-1 and TRBJ1-2; the match to TRBD1 covers 7 bases. The trim removed 9 bases at V and 6 bases at J, leaving 7 bases unmatched. Germline V lookup: CDR1 MGHDK, CDR2 SYGVNS. The length of the CDR3 is 12 residues. The CDR3 loop is CASYGQGDGYTF. The CDR3 nucleotides read TGTGCCAGTTACGGTCAGGGGGATGGCTACACCTTC.

V usage is TRBV5-1 and J usage is TRBJ2-7; possible D gene TRBD1, 8 bases. From germline, CDR1 is SGHRS and CDR2 YFSETQ. V lost 3 bases and J 7 bases, leaving 23 bases between the germline ends. The CDR3 is 16 amino acids. DNA for the CDR3: TGCGCCAGCAGCTATGGCAGCGGGACAGGTCGGGCAGAGCAGTACTTC. Translation: CASSYGSGTGRAEQYF.

The chain recombines TRBV7-9 with TRBJ2-2; maybe TRBD2 (5 bases). This CDR3 spans 14 amino acids. The germline CDR1 and CDR2 sequences are SEHNR and FQNEAQ (reference sequence). V was trimmed by 7 bases and J by 1 base, leaving 10 bases between them. CDR3 amino acids: CASTPRGNTGELFF. The CDR3 DNA follows: TGTGCCAGCACCCCCCGGGGGAACACCGGGGAGCTGTTTTTT.

This clonotype showed up just a few times. This may stem from a read error, because a much larger clone lies one nucleotide away. CDR3 residues: CAISESGPGANVLTF. DNA for the CDR3: TGTGCCATCAGTGAGTCGGGGCCTGGGGCCAACGTCCTGACTTTC. J is TRBJ2-6 and V is TRBV10-3; D possibly corresponds to TRBD1 (5 bases). V was clipped by 0 bases and J by 2 bases, with 5 bases between them. Germline-derived CDR1 and CDR2 are ENHRY and SYGVKD. This CDR3 spans 15 amino acids.

The CDR3 region is CASSLGDRVQETQYF. The CDR3 nucleotides read TGTGCCAGCAGCTTAGGGGACAGGGTTCAAGAGACCCAGTACTTC. V usage is TRBV13 and J usage is TRBJ2-5; 8 bases match TRBD1. Losses at the gene ends were 0 bases for V and 2 bases for J; bases not matched to a gene: 2. The CDR3 is made up of 15 amino acids. Germline V gene data show CDR1 as PRHDT and CDR2 as FYEKMQ (reference sequence).

The rearrangement joins TRBV25-1 to TRBJ2-7, with D perhaps matching TRBD1 (6 bases). This CDR3 is 13 amino acids long. V was pared by 5 bases and J by 6 bases, with 14 bases between. Germline V gene data show CDR1 as MGHDK and CDR2 as SYGVNS. The CDR3 protein is CASSYGQGLEQYF. As DNA, the CDR3 is TGTGCCAGCAGTTACGGGCAGGGGCTCGAGCAGTACTTC.

A few counts support this clonotype. V and J are TRBV7-9 and TRBJ2-3; 7 nucleotides match TRBD1. Germline CDR1 and CDR2: SEHNR and FQNEAQ (reference sequence). This CDR3 comprises 15 residues. With V trimmed by 5 bases and J by 2 bases, 7 bases remained unmatched. The CDR3 region is CASSLTGTATDTQYF. For the CDR3, the DNA is TGTGCCAGCAGCCTGACCGGGACAGCCACAGATACGCAGTATTTT.

The chain joins TRBV20-1 to TRBJ2-5, with 8 bases lining up with TRBD1. The CDR3 totals 15 residues. V trimming: 6 bases; J trimming: 5 bases; junction bases outside the gene matches: 14. The V gene's germline CDR1 is DFQATT and CDR2 SNEGSKA (reference sequence). CDR3 amino acids: CSAQPLGQGQETQYF. The CDR3 bases are TGCAGTGCCCAGCCTTTAGGACAGGGACAGGAGACCCAGTACTTC.

Ten or more counts support this clonotype. The chain has TRBV29-1 and TRBJ1-3; the D gene is possibly TRBD1 (5 bases). V was cut by 7 bases and J by 2 bases, with 15 bases left in between. Looked up from germline, CDR1 is SQVTM and CDR2 is ANQGSEA. The CDR3 runs to 14 residues. The CDR3 DNA follows: TGCAGCGGGGCCCGTGGGGACCCTGGAAACACCATATATTTT. It specifies CSGARGDPGNTIYF.

This clonotype appeared a few times. The chain is built from TRBV7-9 and TRBJ1-1, with 10 bases that match TRBD1. V dropped 6 bases and J dropped 0; count of bases not matched to a gene: 4. CDR1 is SEHNR and CDR2 is FQNEAQ in the germline V gene (reference sequence). The CDR3 totals 15 residues. The CDR3 is CASRGGQGLNTEAFF. The CDR3 DNA sequence: TGTGCCAGCAGGGGGGGACAGGGGCTGAACACTGAAGCTTTCTTT.

On this clonotype itself: A junction end diverges from the germline sequence, so it may reflect a read error. The genes are TRBV11-2 and TRBJ1-3, with D unresolved. CDR3 length: 12 amino acids. The V gene's germline CDR1 is SGHAT and CDR2 FQNNGV. CDR3 DNA sequence: TGTGCCAGCAGCCCACGTGGAAACACCGTATATTTT. Its translation is CASSPRGNTVYF.

This clonotype was recorded at least ten times. The chain joins TRBV7-9 to TRBJ1-1; no clear D gene. The V gene's germline CDR1 is SEHNR and CDR2 FQNEAQ (reference sequence). V lost 5 bases to trimming and J lost 6 bases, with 13 bases between them. This CDR3 is built from 13 residues. CDR3 in DNA: TGTGCCAGCAGCACCCGTTCCCGCGCTGAAGCTTTCTTT. Translated, it gives CASSTRSRAEAFF.

A note on this clonotype: A junction end diverges from the germline sequence, so it may reflect a read error. V gene TRBV10-3 combines with J gene TRBJ2-7, with D perhaps matching TRBD1 (6 bases). Germline V gives CDR1 ENHRY, CDR2 SYGVKD. CDR3 length: 15 amino acids. The CDR3 bases are TGTGCCAGCAGTGAATTGGGGGCCGGACCCTACGAGCAGTACTTC. This translates into CASSELGAGPYEQYF.

Ten or more counts support this clonotype. V and J are TRBV7-8 and TRBJ2-7, with 7 bases identical to TRBD2. This CDR3 is 15 amino acids long. The junction had 8 bases not matched to a gene; V was cut back by 1 base and J by 5 bases. Germline CDR1 and CDR2: SGHVS and FQNEAQ. The CDR3 coding sequence is TGTGCCAGCAGCTTAGATACAAGACGGGGGGACGAGCAGTACTTC. Protein: CASSLDTRRGDEQYF. The variable domain in full, with the rest retrieved from reference TRBV7-8 and TRBJ2-7, is GAGVSQSPRYKVAKRGQDVALRCDPISGHVSLFWYQQALGQGPEFLTYFQNEAQLDKSGLPSDRFFAERPEGSVSTLKIQRTQQEDSAVYLCASSLDTRRGDEQYFGPGTRLTVT.

This chain links TRBV7-9 with TRBJ1-5; weak D call: TRBD1 (6 bases). CDR1 and CDR2 from the germline V gene are SEHNR and FQNEAQ (reference sequence). The CDR3 contains 16 residues. Trimming removed 5 bases at V and 3 bases at J, with 17 bases between. The CDR3 protein is CASSQVSGGANQPQHF. The CDR3 nucleotides are TGTGCCAGCAGCCAAGTTTCGGGGGGGGCCAATCAGCCCCAGCATTTT. Full variable domain (outside the CDR3, taken from reference TRBV7-9 and TRBJ1-5): DTGVSQNPRHKITKRGQNVTFRCDPISEHNRLYWYRQTLGQGPEFLTYFQNEAQLEKSRLLSDRFSAERPKGSFSTLEIQRTEQGDSAMYLCASSQVSGGANQPQHFGDGTRLSIL.

V and J are TRBV27 and TRBJ2-7, with 7 bases that match TRBD2. The CDR3 spans 15 residues. Germline trimming cut 8 bases from V and 2 bases from J; bases unmatched to any gene: 12. Germline V gene sequence: CDR1 MNHEY, CDR2 SMNVEV (reference sequence). Written as DNA, the CDR3 is TGTGCCAGCCTCCCTCGGGGGGAGGGGACCTACGAGCAGTACTTC. Residues: CASLPRGEGTYEQYF.

V and J are TRBV9 and TRBJ2-5; TRBD1 aligns across 8 bases. Trimming cost V 3 bases and J 4 bases; bases outside gene matches: 5. Germline V gene data show CDR1 as SGDLS and CDR2 as YYNGEE. The CDR3 loop spans 14 amino acids. The CDR3 DNA sequence: TGTGCCAGCAGCGCGGACAGGGAATCAGAGACCCAGTACTTC. This translates into CASSADRESETQYF.

This clonotype was seen more than once but under ten times. The junction and the germline gene differ at one end; a read error may be behind it. This chain uses TRBV15 with TRBJ2-2; 7 bases map to TRBD1. Germline CDR1 LNHNV, CDR2 YYDKDF (reference sequence). The CDR3 has 16 residues. This CDR3 reads CASSPYRGSDTGELFF. CDR3 bases: TGTGCCAGCAGCCCCTACAGGGGTTCGGACACCGGGGAGCTGTTTTTT. The whole variable domain, filled in from reference TRBV15 and TRBJ2-2, reads DAMVIQNPRYQVTQFGKPVTLSCSQTLNHNVMYWYQQKSSQAPKLLFHYYDKDFNNEADTPDNFQSRRPNTSFCFLDIRSPGLGDTAMYLCASSPYRGSDTGELFFGEGSRLTVL.